Listed below are T cell receptor beta chains from one sample, sequenced in a study of spatial heterogeneity in lung cancer. TCRdb fed the 5' RACE reads into MiXCR, producing one record per CDR3 protein. This sample yields fewer than 65,000 distinct CDR3 sequences, of which about 6.3% are seen a single time; about 15% belongs to the top ten. The specimen comprised PBMCs, sampled at surgery. Source of these receptors: a female donor with early-stage non-small cell lung cancer. CDR3s include the opening cysteine and the closing phenylalanine or tryptophan. D genes are given only for firm matches. Expanded clones are given a class, and other clones once, few, many or no size at all.

TRBV6-6	many	TRBD1	TRBJ1-2	CASSYSGGGGYTF
TRBV5-1	few	TRBD2	TRBJ2-2	CASSLGASGNTGELFF
TRBV9	few	NA	TRBJ2-3	CASSARTPGTDTQYF
TRBV7-2	NA	TRBD1	TRBJ2-3	CASSARQGADTQYF
TRBV9	many	NA	TRBJ1-5	CASSVAGDGQPQHF
TRBV10-3	NA	NA	TRBJ2-3	CAISEQGRGTDTQYF
TRBV28	NA	TRBD2	TRBJ2-7	CASTSPGGGSSYEQYF
TRBV29-1	NA	NA	TRBJ1-2	CSVVGTTYGYTF
TRBV5-1	many	TRBD1	TRBJ2-6	CASSSGQGMVSGANVLTF
TRBV9	medium-sized	TRBD1	TRBJ2-2	CASSVLQGVTGELFF
TRBV11-2	many	TRBD1	TRBJ1-4	CASSLGWAGGRSNEKLFF
TRBV20-1	NA	NA	TRBJ1-1	CSVQGLNTEAFF
TRBV7-2	many	TRBD2	TRBJ2-7	CASSSPSGTYEQYF
TRBV20-1	few	NA	TRBJ1-5	CSARVAANQPQHF
TRBV7-8	medium-sized	NA	TRBJ1-1	CASSLAAGWNTEAFF
TRBV7-2	many	NA	TRBJ2-3	CASSPRQGTDTQYF
TRBV27	many	NA	TRBJ1-5	CASQSYTGNQPQHF
TRBV28	many	NA	TRBJ1-2	CASRPTLGGEPNYGYTF
TRBV6-5	many	NA	TRBJ2-1	CASSYLPEGSYNEQFF
TRBV6-5	NA	NA	TRBJ1-2	CASSSGGATGYGYTF
TRBV12-3/TRBV12-4	NA	TRBD1	TRBJ1-3	CASSWTTGAGNTIYF
TRBV29-1	many	NA	TRBJ1-4	CSVRERAEKLFF
TRBV28	NA	TRBD1	TRBJ2-7	CASTPHPGQLSYEQYF
TRBV5-1	many	NA	TRBJ2-7	CASSPAGYEQYF
TRBV14	many	NA	TRBJ2-3	CASSHTDTQYF
TRBV29-1	many	NA	TRBJ2-2	CSVLTGDNTGELFF
TRBV7-3	few	TRBD1	TRBJ2-1	CASSLRGPDNEQFF
TRBV9	many	NA	TRBJ2-6	CASSVEGHSGANVLTF
TRBV29-1	few	NA	TRBJ2-3	CSVPSSSTDTQYF
TRBV7-7	NA	NA	TRBJ1-2	CASSPIRGSDYGYTF
TRBV28	many	NA	TRBJ2-3	CASSFPGPSTDTQYF
TRBV6-5	few	TRBD1	TRBJ1-1	CASSLRQGGENTEAFF
TRBV25-1	many	TRBD1	TRBJ1-2	CASSEPGTVVYGYTF
TRBV25-1	few	TRBD2	TRBJ2-1	CASSETRGGGSEQFF
TRBV12-3/TRBV12-4	many	TRBD2	TRBJ2-1	CASSSGLAGFDNEQFF
TRBV3-1	NA	TRBD2	TRBJ2-5	CASRTPGTSGKETQYF
TRBV24-1	NA	NA	TRBJ1-4	CATSDGRTLYEKLFF
TRBV29-1	many	NA	TRBJ1-1	CSVEEGGMNTEAFF
TRBV25-1	many	TRBD1	TRBJ2-7	CASSDPGTGTYEQYF
TRBV7-4	NA	TRBD2	TRBJ2-7	CASSATSGSSYEQYF
TRBV28	few	NA	TRBJ1-6	CASSHDQGNSPLHF
TRBV5-1	many	TRBD2	TRBJ2-3	CASSLVGLAGSTDTQYF
TRBV3-1	few	NA	TRBJ1-2	CASSPRAAGGYTF
TRBV7-9	many	TRBD1	TRBJ1-1	CASSPRQGTEAFF
TRBV7-8	few	TRBD2	TRBJ2-1	CASSLPPWLAGGGEQFF
TRBV7-3	NA	NA	TRBJ1-6	CASSLGRSYNSPLHF
TRBV29-1	NA	NA	TRBJ2-3	CSVEGHYSTDTQYF
TRBV6-5	many	NA	TRBJ2-1	CASSYSTLAGNEQFF
TRBV7-8	NA	NA	TRBJ1-4	CASSLARVPANEKLFF
TRBV10-3	few	TRBD2	TRBJ2-1	CAISSGTNNEQFF
TRBV9	NA	NA	TRBJ2-3	CASTTSSSMFTDTQYF
TRBV20-1	NA	NA	TRBJ1-1	CSAPGQREGTEAFF
TRBV6-2/TRBV6-3	many	NA	TRBJ2-2	CASGTGTNTGELFF
TRBV18	many	NA	TRBJ2-7	CASSPRQWEQYF
TRBV20-1	many	NA	TRBJ2-1	CSGRRPSDYNEQFF
TRBV20-1	many	TRBD1	TRBJ2-7	CSAPDRAVNFEQYF
TRBV28	many	TRBD1	TRBJ1-5	CASRSGTAGNQPQHF
TRBV12-3/TRBV12-4	many	TRBD2	TRBJ2-1	CASRYSGGSYNEQFF
TRBV6-6	few	NA	TRBJ1-1	CASSPTLAGTEAFF
TRBV2	few	TRBD1	TRBJ1-6	CASSQQGGYNSPLHF